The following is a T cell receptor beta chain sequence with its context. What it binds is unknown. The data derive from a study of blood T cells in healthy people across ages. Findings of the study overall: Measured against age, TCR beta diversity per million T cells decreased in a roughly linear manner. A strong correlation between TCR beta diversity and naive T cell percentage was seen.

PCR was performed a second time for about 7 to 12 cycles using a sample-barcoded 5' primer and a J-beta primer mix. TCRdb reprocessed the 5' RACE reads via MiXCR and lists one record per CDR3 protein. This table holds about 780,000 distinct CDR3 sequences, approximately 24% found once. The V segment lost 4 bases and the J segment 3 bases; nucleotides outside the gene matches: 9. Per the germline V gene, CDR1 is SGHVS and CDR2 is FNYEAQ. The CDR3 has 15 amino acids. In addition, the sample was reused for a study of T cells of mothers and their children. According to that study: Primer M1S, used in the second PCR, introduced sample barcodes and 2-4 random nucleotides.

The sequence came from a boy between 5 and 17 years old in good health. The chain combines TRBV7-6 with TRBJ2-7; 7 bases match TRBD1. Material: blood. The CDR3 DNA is TGTGCCAGCAGCTCTACTCAGGGACAGTTCTACGAGCAGTACTTC. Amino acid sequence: CASSSTQGQFYEQYF.